This TCR beta chain is from a study of T cell responses to AZD1222 COVID-19 vaccine. Study findings and constraints: Dominant CD4 TCR responses targeted spike regions 160-218 and 743-854.

Sequencing was performed with immunoSEQ multiplex PCR; in TCRdb, only in-frame clones are kept and a portion is missing. The sample records 13,000 to 15,000 clones, more than 80% being singletons. This clone was seen only a few times. The target antigen is unknown. The CDR3 is 14 amino acids. Germline lookup yields CDR1 LNHNV and CDR2 YYDKDF (reference sequence). J gave up 7 bases and V 1 base, and 4 bases lay outside the gene matches. The sample consisted of peripheral blood, taken 28 days after the second AZD1222 dose. The chain employs TRBV15 and TRBJ2-7; 10 nucleotides line up with TRBD1. The sequence was collected from an adult who received the AZD1222 COVID-19 vaccine. The CDR3 here is CATSRGQGAREQYF. Here the CDR3 DNA reads TGTGCCACCAGCAGAGGACAGGGGGCGCGGGAGCAGTACTTC.